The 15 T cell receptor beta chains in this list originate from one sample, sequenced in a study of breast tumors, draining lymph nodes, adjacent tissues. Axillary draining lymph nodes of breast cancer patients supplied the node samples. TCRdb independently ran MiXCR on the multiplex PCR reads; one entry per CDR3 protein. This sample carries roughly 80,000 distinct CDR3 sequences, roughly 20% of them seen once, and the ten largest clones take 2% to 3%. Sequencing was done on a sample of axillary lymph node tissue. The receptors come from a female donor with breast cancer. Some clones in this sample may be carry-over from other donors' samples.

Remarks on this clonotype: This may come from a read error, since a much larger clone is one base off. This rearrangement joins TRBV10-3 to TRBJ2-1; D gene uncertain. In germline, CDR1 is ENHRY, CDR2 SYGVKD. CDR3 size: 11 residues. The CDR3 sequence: CATSESHRQFF. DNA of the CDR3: TGTGCCACCAGTGAATCGCACCGGCAGTTCTTC.

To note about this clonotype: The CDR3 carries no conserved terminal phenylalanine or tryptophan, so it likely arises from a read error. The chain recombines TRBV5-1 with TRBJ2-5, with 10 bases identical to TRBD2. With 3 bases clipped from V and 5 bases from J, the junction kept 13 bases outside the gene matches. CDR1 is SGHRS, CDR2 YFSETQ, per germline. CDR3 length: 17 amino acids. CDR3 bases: TGCGCCAGCAGCTGGGGGGGACTAGCGAGGGGTTCGGAGACCCAGTACCTC. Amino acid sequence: CASSWGGLARGSETQYL.

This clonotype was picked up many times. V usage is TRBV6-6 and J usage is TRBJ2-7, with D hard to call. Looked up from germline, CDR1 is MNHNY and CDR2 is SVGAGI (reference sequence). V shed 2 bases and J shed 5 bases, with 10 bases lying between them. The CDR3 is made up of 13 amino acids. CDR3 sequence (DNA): TGTGCCAGCAGTTACAGGGCAACGGACGAGCAGTACTTC. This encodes CASSYRATDEQYF.

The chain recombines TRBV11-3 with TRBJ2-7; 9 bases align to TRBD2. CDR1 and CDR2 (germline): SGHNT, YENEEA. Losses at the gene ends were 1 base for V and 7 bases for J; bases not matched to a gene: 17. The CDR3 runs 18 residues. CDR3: CASSLVPGEREDPREQYF. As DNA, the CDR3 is TGTGCCAGCAGCTTAGTCCCCGGGGAGCGGGAGGACCCTAGGGAGCAGTACTTC. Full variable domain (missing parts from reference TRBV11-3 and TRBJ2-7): EAGVVQSPRYKIIEKKQPVAFWCNPISGHNTLYWYLQNLGQGPELLIRYENEEAVDDSQLPKDRFSAERLKGVDSTLKIQPAELGDSAVYLCASSLVPGEREDPREQYFGPGTRLTVT.

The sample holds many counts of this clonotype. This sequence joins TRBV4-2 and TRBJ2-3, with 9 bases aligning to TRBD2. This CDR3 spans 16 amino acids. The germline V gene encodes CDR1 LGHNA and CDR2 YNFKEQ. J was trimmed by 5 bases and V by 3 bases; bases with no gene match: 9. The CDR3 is CASSQAGTSIKDTQYF. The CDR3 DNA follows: TGTGCCAGCAGCCAGGCCGGGACTAGCATAAAAGATACGCAGTATTTT.

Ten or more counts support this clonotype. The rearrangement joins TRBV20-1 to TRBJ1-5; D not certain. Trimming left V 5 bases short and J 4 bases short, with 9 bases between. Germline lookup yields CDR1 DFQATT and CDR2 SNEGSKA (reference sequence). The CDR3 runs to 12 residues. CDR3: CSALQDNQPQHF. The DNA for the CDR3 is TGCAGTGCTCTCCAGGATAATCAGCCCCAGCATTTT.

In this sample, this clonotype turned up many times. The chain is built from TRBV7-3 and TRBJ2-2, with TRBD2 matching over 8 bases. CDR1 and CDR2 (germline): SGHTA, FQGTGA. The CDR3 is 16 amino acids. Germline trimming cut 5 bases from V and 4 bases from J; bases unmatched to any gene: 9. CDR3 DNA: TGTGCCAGCAGCCCCCAAGCGGGAGTGGGCACCGGGGAGCTGTTTTTT. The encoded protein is CASSPQAGVGTGELFF.

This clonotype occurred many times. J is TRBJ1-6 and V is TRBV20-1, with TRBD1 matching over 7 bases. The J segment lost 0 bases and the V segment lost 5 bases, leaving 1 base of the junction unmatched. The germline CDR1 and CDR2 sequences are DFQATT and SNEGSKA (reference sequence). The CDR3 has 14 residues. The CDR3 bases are TGCAGTGCTGGGGACAGCTCCTATAATTCACCCCTCCACTTT. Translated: CSAGDSSYNSPLHF.

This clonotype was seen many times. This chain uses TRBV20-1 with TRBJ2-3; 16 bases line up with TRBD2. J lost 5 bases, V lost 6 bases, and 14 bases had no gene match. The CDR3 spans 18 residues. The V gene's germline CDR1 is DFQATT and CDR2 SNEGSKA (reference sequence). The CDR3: CSALRPGLAGGQGDTQYF. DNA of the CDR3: TGCAGTGCCCTGAGACCGGGACTAGCGGGAGGGCAGGGAGATACGCAGTATTTT.

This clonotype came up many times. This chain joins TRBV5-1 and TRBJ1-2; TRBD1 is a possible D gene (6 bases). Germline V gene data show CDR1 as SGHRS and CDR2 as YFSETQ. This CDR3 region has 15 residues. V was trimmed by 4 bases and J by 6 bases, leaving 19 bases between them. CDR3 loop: CASSVLRTELDGYTF. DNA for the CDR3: TGCGCCAGCAGCGTATTACGGACAGAGCTGGATGGCTACACCTTC.

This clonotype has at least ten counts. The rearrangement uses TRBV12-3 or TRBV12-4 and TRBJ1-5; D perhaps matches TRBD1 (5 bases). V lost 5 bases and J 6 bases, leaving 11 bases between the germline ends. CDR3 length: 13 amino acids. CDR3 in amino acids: CASSIGGVQPQHF. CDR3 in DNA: TGTGCCAGCAGTATCGGGGGGGTTCAGCCCCAGCATTTT.

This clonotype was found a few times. CDR3 coding DNA: TGTGCCAGCAGTTCAACAGGACTAGCGCAAAACACCGGGGAGCTGTTTTTT. It translates to CASSSTGLAQNTGELFF. The chain uses TRBV28 and TRBJ2-2, with 9 nucleotides matching TRBD2. The trim removed 4 bases at V and 2 bases at J, leaving 8 bases unmatched. The CDR3 is 17 amino acids. Germline loops: CDR1 MDHEN, CDR2 SYDVKM.

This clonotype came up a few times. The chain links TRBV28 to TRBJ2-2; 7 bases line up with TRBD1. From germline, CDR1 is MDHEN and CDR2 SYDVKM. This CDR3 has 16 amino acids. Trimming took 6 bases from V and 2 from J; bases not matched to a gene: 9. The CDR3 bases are TGTGCCAGCAGAGATATGACAGGGCTAAACACCGGGGAGCTGTTTTTT. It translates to CASRDMTGLNTGELFF. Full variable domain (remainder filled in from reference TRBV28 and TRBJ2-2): DVKVTQSSRYLVKRTGEKVFLECVQDMDHENMFWYRQDPGLGLRLIYFSYDVKMKEKGDIPEGYSVSREKKERFSLILESASTNQTSMYLCASRDMTGLNTGELFFGEGSRLTVL.

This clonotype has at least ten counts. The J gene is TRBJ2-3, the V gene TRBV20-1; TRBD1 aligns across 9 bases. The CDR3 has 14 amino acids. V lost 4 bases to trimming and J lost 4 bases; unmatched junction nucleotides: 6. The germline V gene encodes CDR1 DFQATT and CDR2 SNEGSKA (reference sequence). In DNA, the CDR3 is TGCAGTGCTACCGGGACAGGGCATCCAGATACGCAGTATTTT. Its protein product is CSATGTGHPDTQYF.

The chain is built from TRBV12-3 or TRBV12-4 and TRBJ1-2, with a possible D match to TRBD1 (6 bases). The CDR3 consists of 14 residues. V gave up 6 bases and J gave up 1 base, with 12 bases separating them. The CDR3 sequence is CASSPHRDNYGYTF. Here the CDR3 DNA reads TGTGCCAGCAGCCCACACAGGGATAACTATGGCTACACCTTC.